The clone carrying this T cell receptor beta chain was seen only a few times. Only in-frame clones appear in the TCRdb table, and some are missing; sequencing was by immunoSEQ multiplex PCR. Here the sample spans under 40,000 clones, 85% to 90% being singletons. The data derive from a study of preoperative IRX-2 immunotherapy in early breast cancer. The CDR3 loop spans 15 amino acids. Germline lookup yields CDR1 SGHNT and CDR2 YENEEA. Trimming took 2 bases from V and 2 from J, leaving 9 bases between them. Treatment described: preoperative locoregional IRX-2 cytokine immunotherapy. Preoperative locoregional IRX-2 cytokine immunotherapy was tested in the phase Ib source study.

This TCR derives from a human donor with breast cancer. The input for sequencing was tumor tissue, taken after IRX-2 immunotherapy. This sequence joins TRBV11-3 and TRBJ2-2; D is possibly TRBD1 (5 bases). The CDR3 protein is CASSLRQGNTGELFF. The CDR3 region has the DNA TGTGCCAGCAGCTTAAGGCAGGGCAACACCGGGGAGCTGTTTTTT.